This T cell receptor beta chain was sequenced for a study of T cell repertoires in cytomegalovirus infection. Study-level information: A matching HLA type, together with CMV infection, was signaled by public TCR beta signatures.

Study-wide results and limits: CMV carriers with the relevant HLA were identified by cumulative public TCR beta family frequency. CMV-specific HLA-C-restricted TCR beta clonotypes dominated the ex vivo response.

TCRdb redid the calling of the reads with MiXCR, one entry per CDR3 protein. The profile shows 100,000 to 150,000 distinct CDR3 sequences, almost 9% of them singletons. The sample holds many counts of this clonotype. Its antigen remains unknown. J gave up 11 bases and V 1 base, and 11 bases lay outside the gene matches. CDR1 SGHAT and CDR2 FQNNGV come from the germline V gene. The CDR3 consists of 15 residues. Sequenced material: PBMCs. This clonotype originated in a human donor in good health (CMV status not recorded). Some clones in this sample may be carry-over from other donors' samples. V is TRBV11-2 and J is TRBJ2-3; 8 bases line up with TRBD2. CDR3 loop: CASSLVGNGGEGQYF. The CDR3 region has the DNA TGTGCCAGCAGCTTAGTCGGTAACGGGGGGGAGGGGCAGTATTTT.